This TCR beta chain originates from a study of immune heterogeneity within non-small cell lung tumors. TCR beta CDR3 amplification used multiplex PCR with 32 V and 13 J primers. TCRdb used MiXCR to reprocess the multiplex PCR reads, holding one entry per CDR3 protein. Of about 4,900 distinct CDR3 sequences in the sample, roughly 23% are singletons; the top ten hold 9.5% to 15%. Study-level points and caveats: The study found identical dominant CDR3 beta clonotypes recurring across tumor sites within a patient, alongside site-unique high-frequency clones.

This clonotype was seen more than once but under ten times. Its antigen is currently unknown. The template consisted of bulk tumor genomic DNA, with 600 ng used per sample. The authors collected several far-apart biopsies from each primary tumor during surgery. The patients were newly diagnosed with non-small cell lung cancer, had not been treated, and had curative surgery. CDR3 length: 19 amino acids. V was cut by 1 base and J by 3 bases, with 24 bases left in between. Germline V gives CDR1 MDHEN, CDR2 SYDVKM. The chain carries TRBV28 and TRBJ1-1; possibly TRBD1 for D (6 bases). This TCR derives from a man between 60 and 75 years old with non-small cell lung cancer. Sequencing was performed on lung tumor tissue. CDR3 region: CASSLLRQVLWGRDTEAFF. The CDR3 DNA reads TGTGCCAGCAGTTTATTAAGACAGGTGCTTTGGGGAAGGGACACTGAAGCTTTCTTT.